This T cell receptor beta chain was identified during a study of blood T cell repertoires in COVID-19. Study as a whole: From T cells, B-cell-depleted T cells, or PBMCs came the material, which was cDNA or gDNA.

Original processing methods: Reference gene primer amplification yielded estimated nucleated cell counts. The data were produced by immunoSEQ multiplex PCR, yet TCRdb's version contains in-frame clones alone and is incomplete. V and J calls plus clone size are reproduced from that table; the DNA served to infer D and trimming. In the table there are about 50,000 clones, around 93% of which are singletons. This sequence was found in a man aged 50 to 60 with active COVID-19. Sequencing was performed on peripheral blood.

CDR3 in DNA: TGTGCCAGCACCCTTTCGGAGTTCAAAGGAGCTTTCTTT. Protein sequence: CASTLSEFKGAFF. The V and J genes are TRBV2 and TRBJ1-1; D call uncertain. The V gene's germline CDR1 is SNHLY and CDR2 FYNNEI. V was clipped by 7 bases and J by 10 bases, with 19 bases between them. This CDR3 has 13 residues.